A selection of T cell receptor beta chains follows, all from one sample in a study of blood T cells in healthy people across ages. TCRdb redid the calling of the 5' RACE reads with MiXCR, one entry per CDR3 protein. The repertoire has over a million distinct CDR3 sequences, 35% to 45% of them found once; the top ten carry roughly 3.7%. The source material was blood. The receptors stem from a woman aged 18-29 years in good health. CDR3s include the opening cysteine and the closing phenylalanine or tryptophan. The D gene is left open where the match is weak. Expanded clones get a size class; other rows say once, few or many, or leave the size out.

cdr3_aa	cdr3_nt	d_call	clone_size	v_call	j_call
CASSEVWTSHNEQFF	TGTGCCAGCAGTGAAGTTTGGACTAGTCACAATGAGCAGTTCTTC	TRBD2	few	TRBV2	TRBJ2-1
CASSLGSSGGTDTQYF	TGCGCCAGCAGCTTGGGAAGTAGCGGAGGCACAGATACGCAGTATTTT	.	few	TRBV5-1	TRBJ2-3
CASKPDARVGYTF	TGTGCCAGCAAACCCGACGCAAGGGTTGGCTACACCTTC	.	few	TRBV6-1	TRBJ1-2
CASSFGSSSSYNEQFF	TGTGCCAGCAGTTTTGGGAGCAGTAGCTCCTACAATGAGCAGTTCTTC	.	.	TRBV12-3/TRBV12-4	TRBJ2-1
CASSLGRGREKLFF	TGTGCCAGCAGCTTAGGCAGGGGGCGGGAAAAACTGTTTTTT	TRBD1	.	TRBV7-2	TRBJ1-4
CAISVRSGQSSYNEQFF	TGTGCCATCAGTGTACGGAGCGGGCAGAGCTCCTACAATGAGCAGTTCTTC	.	few	TRBV10-3	TRBJ2-1
CASSSARGDIYGYTF	TGTGCCAGCAGCTCTGCCCGGGGGGACATCTATGGCTACACCTTC	.	.	TRBV7-2	TRBJ1-2
CASAAPMGWTQYF	TGTGCTAGCGCGGCCCCCATGGGATGGACCCAGTACTTC	.	.	TRBV12-5	TRBJ2-5
CASSQPLAGQGPQYF	TGCGCCAGCAGCCAACCGCTCGCGGGACAGGGACCGCAGTATTTT	TRBD1	many	TRBV4-1	TRBJ2-3
CASSHLHEQFF	TGTGCCAGCAGCCATCTTCATGAGCAGTTCTTC	.	.	TRBV3-1	TRBJ2-1
CASSTSYGGHNEQFF	TGTGCCAGCAGTACTTCTTACGGGGGCCACAATGAGCAGTTCTTC	.	few	TRBV6-2/TRBV6-3	TRBJ2-1
CASIQDRGIHGYTF	TGTGCCAGCATCCAGGACAGGGGGATTCATGGCTACACCTTC	TRBD1	few	TRBV6-6	TRBJ1-2
CSVIVWGAYEQYF	TGCAGCGTTATAGTTTGGGGGGCTTACGAGCAGTACTTC	.	.	TRBV29-1	TRBJ2-7
CSVEEGLGGYTF	TGCAGCGTTGAAGAGGGACTCGGGGGCTACACCTTC	.	few	TRBV29-1	TRBJ1-2
CASSLGRDSGAQETQYF	TGTGCCAGCAGCTTAGGTAGGGACAGCGGGGCGCAAGAGACCCAGTACTTC	.	many	TRBV7-9	TRBJ2-5
CATASAINEQFF	TGTGCCACGGCCAGCGCGATCAATGAGCAGTTCTTC	.	.	TRBV28	TRBJ2-1
CSARLQGLNTEAFF	TGCAGTGCTAGACTACAGGGGTTGAACACTGAAGCTTTCTTT	TRBD1	.	TRBV20-1	TRBJ1-1
CASSFASGGLIFTNEQFF	TGTGCCAGCAGCTTTGCTAGCGGGGGGCTGATATTTACCAATGAGCAGTTCTTC	TRBD2	once	TRBV7-2	TRBJ2-1
CAIRQGQGLGNEQFF	TGTGCCATCAGGCAGGGACAGGGTTTGGGCAATGAGCAGTTCTTC	TRBD1	.	TRBV10-3	TRBJ2-1
CASGLDRGVTGELFF	TGTGCTAGTGGTTTGGACAGGGGAGTCACCGGGGAGCTGTTTTTT	TRBD1	few	TRBV12-5	TRBJ2-2
CSAPGGPYQETQYF	TGCAGTGCCCCGGGCGGACCGTACCAAGAGACCCAGTACTTC	.	.	TRBV20-1	TRBJ2-5
CASSPVSGPPETQYF	TGTGCCAGCAGTCCTGTATCCGGGCCCCCAGAGACCCAGTACTTC	.	few	TRBV12-3/TRBV12-4	TRBJ2-5
CASSESRDRQGYTF	TGTGCCAGCAGTGAATCTCGGGACAGGCAGGGCTACACCTTC	TRBD1	.	TRBV6-1	TRBJ1-2
CASSTGRAGKNEQFF	TGTGCCAGCAGTACGGGACGAGCGGGAAAAAATGAGCAGTTCTTC	TRBD2	.	TRBV28	TRBJ2-1